This T cell receptor beta chain was captured in a study of cytomegalovirus exposure and HLA in healthy donors. PCR amplification relied on 60 Vbeta primers (plus 13 Jbeta primers). Libraries were prepared by immunoSEQ multiplex PCR; TCRdb keeps only in-frame clonotypes and omits some of them. Of approximately 200,000 clones listed, about 80% are singletons. Germline values: CDR1 MDHEN, CDR2 SYDVKM. Trimming took off 2 bases at V and 9 bases at J, with 17 bases between the two ends. There are 15 residues in the CDR3. Sequences were obtained from PBMCs. This clonotype was obtained from a girl aged 5 to 17 in good health and CMV-seronegative. The rearrangement uses TRBV28 and TRBJ2-1; possibly TRBD1 for D (5 bases). The CDR3 nucleotides are TGTGCCAGCAGTTTAGGGCAGGGCTGGTTTGGTGAGCAGTTCTTC. Its protein is CASSLGQGWFGEQFF.